This T cell receptor (beta chain) was recorded in a study of blood T cell repertoires in COVID-19. The CDR3 has 17 amino acids. Germline V lookup: CDR1 LGHDT, CDR2 YNNKEL (reference sequence). Trimming took off 3 bases at V and 4 bases at J, with 19 bases between the two ends. The protocol was immunoSEQ multiplex PCR, while the TCRdb copy is restricted to in-frame clones and leaves out a portion. This table has a few hundred thousand clones, roughly nine tenths appearing once. In terms of age and location, participants ranged from roughly 18 to 90 years and lived in approximately 26 US areas. The sample comprised PBMCs or T cells enriched from blood (not recorded which). The gene calls are TRBV3-1 (or the pseudogene TRBV3-2) and TRBJ2-1; tentative D call: TRBD1 (6 bases). The sequence came from a woman between 50 and 59 years old in a cohort exposed to, infected with or recovered from COVID-19 (not recorded which). The CDR3 bases are TGTGCCAGCAGCCAGAGAAAAGAGGGGGTCGTATACAATGAGCAGTTCTTC. It specifies CASSQRKEGVVYNEQFF.